This T cell receptor beta chain was identified during a study of human T cells and chemical hapten exposure. Background on the study: The patch tests put 0.01% DPC on the skin of the upper back and were read 6 days later. From small differences in pooled library volume came most of the variation in per-sample TCR yields. Study results and caveats: The study found expanded TCRs formed significantly more large CDR3 similarity clusters than controls. All donors were alopecia patients, so their immunity may differ from that of healthy people.

This clonotype was counted many times. Its antigen is undetermined. Time point in this sample: patch test 1, 2 weeks after DPC sensitization. Treatment: therapeutic diphenylcyclopropenone sensitization with weekly scalp DPC. The V gene lost 4 bases and the J gene lost 5 bases, with 8 bases spanning the gap. Looked up from germline, CDR1 is SEHNR and CDR2 is FQNEAQ (reference sequence). The CDR3 covers 13 residues. TCRdb re-called the RACE reads through MiXCR, storing one row per CDR3 protein. This table holds 350,000 or so distinct CDR3 sequences, roughly 6.9% found once. The chain links TRBV7-9 to TRBJ1-4; unclear D gene. The sequence came from a woman younger than 30 with alopecia areata. Some clones in this sample may be carry-over from other donors' samples. The specimen was whole blood, collected in connection with sensitization to the hapten diphenylcyclopropenone (DPC). CDR3 DNA sequence: TGTGCCAGCAGCTCCCCCTTCAATGAAAAACTGTTTTTT. Protein product: CASSSPFNEKLFF.